These 28 T cell receptor beta chains were sequenced from one sample in a study of T cell changes during pregnancy in multiple sclerosis. TCRdb's copy holds only in-frame clones and misses some; the assay was immunoSEQ multiplex PCR. The sample consists of under 95,000 clones, about nine tenths of them appearing once. The source was peripheral blood, collected after pregnancy. The receptor set was obtained from a female donor in good health, enrolled as a control in a pregnancy study.

This rearrangement joins TRBV5-1 to TRBJ2-7; 7 bases align to TRBD1. V was clipped by 4 bases and J by 7 bases; unmatched bases: 14. CDR3 size: 15 residues. Germline loops: CDR1 SGHRS, CDR2 YFSETQ. The CDR3 loop is CASSILTGSSGEQYF. CDR3 bases: TGCGCCAGCAGCATCCTGACAGGGTCCTCGGGGGAGCAGTACTTC.

The rearrangement links TRBV19 to TRBJ1-1, with D hard to call. The CDR3 covers 15 residues. The germline gives CDR1 LNHDA, CDR2 SQIVND (reference sequence). V was trimmed by 5 bases and J by 2 bases, leaving 15 bases between them. The CDR3 region has the DNA TGTGCCAGTAGTCCGCAAGCAGGCACTAACACTGAAGCTTTCTTT. Its translation is CASSPQAGTNTEAFF.

The rearrangement links TRBV7-2 to TRBJ2-6; weak D call: TRBD1 (5 bases). CDR3 length equals 19 residues. CDR1 SGHTA and CDR2 FQGNSA come from the germline V gene. V was pared by 4 bases and J by 0 bases, with 19 bases between. CDR3 protein: CASSSPWGGSTSGANVLTF. The DNA for the CDR3 is TGTGCCAGCAGCTCCCCCTGGGGCGGCAGCACCTCTGGGGCCAACGTCCTGACTTTC.

V is TRBV12-5 and J is TRBJ2-5; D gene uncertain. Trimming took off 0 bases at V and 0 bases at J, with 14 bases between the two ends. The CDR3 is 17 residues long. The germline V gene has CDR1 LGHNT and CDR2 FRNRAP. The CDR3 bases are TGTGCTAGTGGTTTGGTACCCACTACCCAGTACCAAGAGACCCAGTACTTC. Its translation is CASGLVPTTQYQETQYF.

The chain joins TRBV7-9 to TRBJ2-5; perhaps TRBD2 as D (7 bases). CDR1 is SEHNR and CDR2 is FQNEAQ in the germline V gene (reference sequence). Trimming took off 2 bases at V and 5 bases at J, with 15 bases between the two ends. This CDR3 spans 15 amino acids. The CDR3 loop reads CASSLFRGARETQYF. The CDR3 region has the DNA TGTGCCAGCAGCTTATTCCGGGGGGCCAGGGAGACCCAGTACTTC.

In its sample, this clone was seen once. V and J are TRBV11-2 and TRBJ2-5; D gene uncertain. Germline V gives CDR1 SGHAT, CDR2 FQNNGV. Trimming took off 1 base at V and 0 bases at J, with 6 bases between the two ends. The CDR3 is 14 amino acids. The CDR3 spells CASSLAVDQETQYF. The CDR3 DNA sequence: TGTGCCAGCAGCTTAGCGGTAGACCAAGAGACCCAGTACTTC.

The rearrangement uses TRBV5-8 and TRBJ1-6; no definite D call. V dropped 3 bases and J dropped 12 bases, with 28 bases sitting between them. The CDR3 totals 18 residues. The V gene's germline CDR1 is SGHTS and CDR2 YDEGEE. The CDR3 sequence: CASSSLVLPRQSSRPLHF. The CDR3 region has the DNA TGTGCCAGCAGCTCGCTAGTCCTACCGCGGCAATCCTCTAGACCCCTCCACTTT.

This chain joins TRBV5-1 and TRBJ1-2; TRBD1 might be the D (6 bases). The CDR3 totals 14 residues. V was clipped by 2 bases and J by 4 bases, with 12 bases between them. Germline lookup yields CDR1 SGHRS and CDR2 YFSETQ. DNA for the CDR3: TGCGCCAGCAGCTTCGGGGCAGGGGTCTATGGCTACACCTTC. Amino acid sequence: CASSFGAGVYGYTF.

The gene calls are TRBV30 and TRBJ1-4; D unresolved. The CDR3 is 13 amino acids. Germline lookup yields CDR1 GTSNPN and CDR2 SVGIG (reference sequence). V lost 3 bases and J lost 4, with 9 bases in between. The CDR3 protein is CAWSTRINEKLFF. DNA for the CDR3: TGTGCCTGGAGCACAAGAATTAATGAAAAACTGTTTTTT. Full variable domain (outside the CDR3, taken from reference TRBV30 and TRBJ1-4): SQTIHQWPATLVQPVGSPLSLECTVEGTSNPNLYWYRQAAGRGLQLLFYSVGIGQISSEVPQNLSASRPQDRQFILSSKKLLLSDSGFYLCAWSTRINEKLFFGSGTQLSVL.

CDR3 coding DNA: TGCGCCAGCAGCCAAGGCAGGGGAAGCTCCTACGAGCAGTACTTC. This sequence encodes CASSQGRGSSYEQYF. This chain uses TRBV4-1 with TRBJ2-7; D possibly corresponds to TRBD1 (6 bases). V lost 1 base to trimming and J lost 0 bases, with 10 bases between them. The length of the CDR3 is 15 residues. Germline values: CDR1 MGHRA, CDR2 YSYEKL.

This chain links TRBV4-3 with TRBJ2-1, with TRBD2 identical over 11 bases. The V gene's germline CDR1 is LGHNA and CDR2 YSLEER. V lost 1 base, J lost 4 bases, and 6 bases stayed unmatched. This CDR3 spans 17 amino acids. DNA for the CDR3: TGCGCCAGCAGCCAAGGGGGACTAGCGGATTATTACAATGAGCAGTTCTTC. It encodes CASSQGGLADYYNEQFF.

The chain uses TRBV28 and TRBJ2-3; 11 bases line up with TRBD2. The ends lost 4 bases at V and 0 bases at J; junction bases unmatched: 9. The length of the CDR3 is 18 residues. Per the germline V gene, CDR1 is MDHEN and CDR2 is SYDVKM. For the CDR3, the DNA is TGTGCCAGCAGTTCCCCTAGCGGGGGGACCCCTAGCACAGATACGCAGTATTTT. Translating gives CASSSPSGGTPSTDTQYF.

V gene TRBV27 combines with J gene TRBJ2-7; TRBD2 matches at 7 bases. With 2 bases clipped from V and 0 bases from J, the junction kept 4 bases outside the gene matches. The CDR3 contains 15 residues. CDR1 is MNHEY and CDR2 is SMNVEV in the germline V gene (reference sequence). DNA of the CDR3: TGTGCCAGCAGTTTAAGGCGGGGGATCTCCTACGAGCAGTACTTC. As protein: CASSLRRGISYEQYF.

The chain uses TRBV5-1 and TRBJ2-2; D is possibly TRBD1 (5 bases). CDR3 size: 15 residues. From germline, CDR1 is SGHRS and CDR2 YFSETQ. V was cut by 0 bases and J by 2 bases, with 8 bases left in between. The CDR3 loop is CASSLGTPNTGELFF. CDR3 nucleotides: TGCGCCAGCAGCTTGGGGACACCTAACACCGGGGAGCTGTTTTTT.

In DNA, the CDR3 is TGTGCCAGTAGTATCCGGGTCCGGAATCAGCCCCAGCATTTT. Protein: CASSIRVRNQPQHF. The gene calls are TRBV19 and TRBJ1-5; no firm D call. Trimming pared 3 bases from V and 4 bases from J, leaving 10 bases between. CDR3 size: 14 residues. Per germline, CDR1 LNHDA and CDR2 SQIVND (reference sequence). Full variable domain (missing parts from reference TRBV19 and TRBJ1-5): DGGITQSPKYLFRKEGQNVTLSCEQNLNHDAMYWYRQDPGQGLRLIYYSQIVNDFQKGDIAEGYSVSREKKESFPLTVTSAQKNPTAFYLCASSIRVRNQPQHFGDGTRLSIL.

V usage is TRBV27 and J usage is TRBJ1-2; possible D gene TRBD1, 6 bases. This CDR3 comprises 14 residues. Deletions cut 5 bases from V and 5 bases from J, with 15 bases between. Germline assignment: CDR1 MNHEY and CDR2 SMNVEV (reference sequence). This chain's CDR3 is CASSPRDTRYGYTF. The CDR3 nucleotides read TGTGCCAGCAGTCCAAGGGACACCAGATATGGCTACACCTTC.

The chain joins TRBV29-1 to TRBJ2-7, with 8 bases matching TRBD1. The CDR3 runs to 13 residues. The germline V gene encodes CDR1 SQVTM and CDR2 ANQGSEA. V shed 4 bases and J 7 bases; nucleotides not matched to a gene: 9. This CDR3 reads CSVAGTGLWEQYF. CDR3 DNA sequence: TGCAGCGTTGCTGGGACAGGTCTATGGGAGCAGTACTTC.

The rearrangement links TRBV7-6 to TRBJ2-7; 11 bases fit TRBD1. The V gene end was trimmed by 1 base and the J gene end by 4 bases; junction bases not matched to a gene: 3. Looked up from germline, CDR1 is SGHVS and CDR2 is FNYEAQ. CDR3 length: 15 residues. This chain's CDR3 is CASSLGTGGRYEQYF. DNA of the CDR3: TGTGCCAGCAGCTTAGGGACAGGGGGCAGGTACGAGCAGTACTTC.

The V and J genes are TRBV25-1 and TRBJ1-6, with TRBD1 matching 9 bases. This CDR3 is built from 14 residues. V dropped 6 bases and J dropped 10; count of bases not matched to a gene: 7. Looked up from germline, CDR1 is MGHDK and CDR2 is SYGVNS. DNA of the CDR3: TGTGCCAGCAGGCCCGGGACAGGGCACTCACCCCTCCACTTT. Translating gives CASRPGTGHSPLHF. The full variable domain, rest sourced from reference TRBV25-1 and TRBJ1-6, is EADIYQTPRYLVIGTGKKITLECSQTMGHDKMYWYQQDPGMELHLIHYSYGVNSTEKGDLSSESTVSRIRTEHFPLTLESARPSHTSQYLCASRPGTGHSPLHFGNGTRLTVT.

This chain connects TRBV28 to TRBJ1-4; D gene uncertain. Trimming removed 6 bases from V and 5 bases from J, with 16 bases in between. Germline CDR1 and CDR2: MDHEN and SYDVKM. This CDR3 is built from 15 residues. CDR3 DNA sequence: TGTGCCAGCAGCCCCGCGAGGGAACTAAATGAAAAACTGTTTTTT. It encodes CASSPARELNEKLFF.

The rearrangement links TRBV7-9 to TRBJ1-1; D is ambiguous. There are 14 residues in the CDR3. Germline V gene data show CDR1 as SEHNR and CDR2 as FQNEAQ (reference sequence). Trimming took off 5 bases at V and 1 base at J, with 11 bases between the two ends. In DNA form, the CDR3 reads TGTGCCAGCAGCCCGCCGGTGAGGAACACTGAAGCTTTCTTT. Protein sequence: CASSPPVRNTEAFF.

The chain uses TRBV5-4 and TRBJ2-5, with 9 bases lining up with TRBD1. Germline-derived CDR1 and CDR2 are SGHNT and YYREEE (reference sequence). The CDR3 sequence is 15 residues long. Unmatched junction bases numbered 4, after V lost 0 bases and J lost 4 bases. The CDR3 DNA reads as TGTGCCAGCAGCTTGGGGACAGGGGACCGAGAGACCCAGTACTTC. This gives the protein CASSLGTGDRETQYF.

The rearrangement joins TRBV2 to TRBJ1-2; no definite D call. CDR1 and CDR2 (germline): SNHLY, FYNNEI. V was clipped by 10 bases and J by 7 bases, with 7 bases between them. This CDR3 is 9 amino acids long. Here the CDR3 DNA reads TGTGCCATCTTCTCTGGCTACACCTTC. It yields the protein CAIFSGYTF. The full variable domain, its missing parts supplied by reference TRBV2 and TRBJ1-2, is EPEVTQTPSHQVTQMGQEVILRCVPISNHLYFYWYRQILGQKVEFLVSFYNNEISEKSEIFDDQFSVERPDGSNFTLKIRSTKLEDSAMYFCAIFSGYTFGSGTRLTVV.

This sequence joins TRBV7-3 and TRBJ2-3; a possible D gene is TRBD1 (5 bases). The germline V gene encodes CDR1 SGHTA and CDR2 FQGTGA. Trimming stripped 0 bases from V and 1 base from J, with 11 bases between. The CDR3 runs 16 residues. The DNA of the CDR3 is TGTGCCAGCAGCTTAACCAGGATCAGGGGCACAGATACGCAGTATTTT. Translating gives CASSLTRIRGTDTQYF.

This chain joins TRBV19 and TRBJ2-2; D might be TRBD2 (5 bases). The CDR3 is 15 residues long. V dropped 8 bases and J dropped 5 bases, with 18 bases sitting between them. The germline CDR1 and CDR2 sequences are LNHDA and SQIVND (reference sequence). The CDR3 here is CASGPIASITGELFF. The CDR3 nucleotides are TGTGCCAGTGGACCAATAGCGAGTATAACCGGGGAGCTGTTTTTT.

This clone was found once. The chain combines TRBV29-1 with TRBJ1-1; D perhaps matches TRBD1 (6 bases). This CDR3 is 12 amino acids long. The germline V gene has CDR1 SQVTM and CDR2 ANQGSEA. V lost 6 bases to trimming and J lost 4 bases, with 12 bases between them. CDR3 DNA: TGCAGCGTGAAACAGGGTGGCACTGAAGCTTTCTTT. It translates to CSVKQGGTEAFF. Looking up the rest from reference TRBV29-1 and TRBJ1-1 gives the full variable domain: SAVISQKPSRDICQRGTSLTIQCQVDSQVTMMFWYRQQPGQSLTLIATANQGSEATYESGFVIDKFPISRPNLTFSTLTVSNMSPEDSSIYLCSVKQGGTEAFFGQGTRLTVV.

The chain is built from TRBV5-1 and TRBJ2-7, with 8 bases matching TRBD2. V gave up 0 bases and J gave up 3 bases; unmatched junction bases: 5. The CDR3 is 15 amino acids. Germline V lookup: CDR1 SGHRS, CDR2 YFSETQ. CDR3 coding DNA: TGCGCCAGCAGCTTGGGCGGGGGGCCGAGCTACGAGCAGTACTTC. Translating gives CASSLGGGPSYEQYF.

The rearrangement joins TRBV7-9 to TRBJ2-5, with 8 bases identical to TRBD2. V dropped 5 bases and J dropped 0; count of bases not matched to a gene: 8. The germline CDR1 and CDR2 sequences are SEHNR and FQNEAQ (reference sequence). The CDR3 spans 16 residues. In nucleotides, the CDR3 is TGTGCCAGCAGCCACCGGACTAGCACCTACCAAGAGACCCAGTACTTC. The encoded protein is CASSHRTSTYQETQYF.